The rows below give T cell receptor beta chains drawn from one sample of a study of shared clonotypes between healthy human individuals. Only in-frame clones appear in the TCRdb table, and some are missing; sequencing was by immunoSEQ multiplex PCR. The sample carries around 450,000 clones, around 75% recorded once. The sequencing input was PBMCs. The receptors derive from a woman in her thirties or forties in good health. Some clones in this sample may be carry-over from other donors' samples. Each CDR3 is given with its conserved first and last residue. The order of the fields is D gene, V gene, clone size, J gene, CDR3 protein, CDR3 DNA. The D gene is left open where the match is weak. A clone size is listed for some rows: how often the clone was seen (once, few, many), or a class if it is expanded.

TRBD1	TRBV7-2	-	TRBJ1-4	CASSARWGQNEKLFF	TGTGCCAGCAGCGCACGGTGGGGACAGAATGAAAAACTGTTTTTT
TRBD2	TRBV6-4	-	TRBJ2-3	CASPRLAGIRFTDTQYF	TGTGCCAGCCCTCGACTAGCGGGAATCAGGTTCACAGATACGCAGTATTTT
TRBD1	TRBV7-8	once	TRBJ2-7	CASSLDRTYEQYF	TGTGCCAGCAGCTTGGACAGGACCTACGAGCAGTACTTC
-	TRBV15	-	TRBJ1-3	CATSGDVAGGNTIYF	TGTGCCACCAGCGGTGACGTGGCTGGGGGAAACACCATATATTTT
-	TRBV7-2	-	TRBJ2-6	CASSPRQVYSGANVLTF	TGTGCCAGCAGCCCGAGACAGGTATACTCTGGGGCCAACGTCCTGACTTTC
TRBD2	TRBV9	-	TRBJ2-7	CASSVEAGVAYEQYF	TGTGCCAGCAGCGTAGAGGCGGGAGTGGCGTACGAGCAGTACTTC
-	TRBV13	-	TRBJ2-5	CASSATLQETQYF	TGTGCCAGCAGCGCGACTCTCCAAGAGACCCAGTACTTC
-	TRBV2	-	TRBJ1-1	CASSVQGPTTEAFF	TGTGCCAGCAGTGTTCAGGGCCCAACAACTGAAGCTTTCTTT
TRBD2	TRBV7-9	once	TRBJ2-2	CASSLASAAGGDTGELFF	TGTGCCAGCAGCTTAGCGAGTGCAGCGGGAGGCGACACCGGGGAGCTGTTTTTT
TRBD1	TRBV7-9	-	TRBJ2-1	CASSLTGGREQFF	TGTGCCAGCAGCCTGACAGGGGGGAGAGAGCAGTTCTTC
-	TRBV5-1	-	TRBJ2-4	CASGDGSQNIQYF	TGCGCCAGCGGGGACGGATCTCAAAACATTCAGTACTTC
TRBD1	TRBV4-3	-	TRBJ1-2	CASSPDRGDGYTF	TGCGCCAGCAGTCCCGACAGGGGCGATGGCTATACCTTC
TRBD1	TRBV30	-	TRBJ1-2	CAWSKGQGAGYGYTF	TGTGCCTGGAGTAAGGGACAGGGGGCGGGCTATGGCTACACCTTC
-	TRBV11-2	-	TRBJ1-4	CASSLGGYEKLFF	TGTGCCAGCAGCTTAGGGGGTTATGAAAAACTGTTTTTT
-	TRBV28	-	TRBJ2-2	CASSEGRAYTGELFF	TGTGCCAGCAGCGAAGGCCGGGCTTACACCGGGGAGCTGTTTTTT
-	TRBV4-1	many	TRBJ2-1	CASSQVDILVFGEQFF	TGCGCCAGCAGCCAAGTTGACATTTTGGTTTTCGGTGAGCAGTTCTTC
-	TRBV10-2	-	TRBJ1-4	CASSESLLDNEKLFF	TGCGCCAGCAGTGAGAGTCTCTTGGATAATGAAAAACTGTTTTTT
TRBD1	TRBV7-9	-	TRBJ1-1	CASTQTGGGTEAFF	TGTGCCAGCACCCAAACAGGGGGTGGAACTGAAGCTTTCTTT
-	TRBV10-3	-	TRBJ2-3	CAISGASTDTQYF	TGTGCCATCAGTGGTGCTAGCACAGATACGCAGTATTTT
TRBD1	TRBV30	once	TRBJ2-5	CAGTGTAEETQYF	TGTGCCGGTACCGGGACAGCTGAAGAGACCCAGTACTTC
-	TRBV7-2	-	TRBJ1-5	CASTAVNDRNQPQHF	TGTGCCAGCACCGCGGTAAATGATCGCAATCAGCCCCAGCATTTT
TRBD2	TRBV5-4	-	TRBJ2-1	CASSSRTSALNEQFF	TGTGCCAGCAGCTCCCGGACTAGCGCCTTGAATGAGCAGTTCTTC
-	TRBV6-1	-	TRBJ1-5	CATSAGGGGNQPQHF	TGTGCCACCTCCGCCGGGGGGGGCGGGAATCAGCCCCAGCATTTT
-	TRBV7-9	-	TRBJ1-2	CASSTGDRGYTF	TGTGCCAGCAGCACGGGGGACCGTGGCTACACCTTC
-	TRBV7-8	-	TRBJ1-2	CASSLSRAGSNYGYTF	TGTGCCAGCAGCCTCTCGAGAGCGGGGAGCAACTATGGCTACACCTTC
-	TRBV7-9	-	TRBJ2-3	CASSLSSRGYTDTQYF	TGTGCCAGCAGCTTATCGAGTAGGGGGTACACAGATACGCAGTATTTT
TRBD2	TRBV7-2	-	TRBJ2-5	CASSYPGLAAQETQYF	TGTGCCAGCAGCTATCCGGGACTAGCGGCCCAAGAGACCCAGTACTTC
TRBD2	TRBV6-5	-	TRBJ2-1	CASGTSGREQFF	TGTGCCAGTGGGACTAGCGGGAGGGAGCAGTTCTTC
TRBD1	TRBV9	-	TRBJ2-3	CASSVADRAPDTQYF	TGTGCCAGCAGCGTAGCGGACAGGGCTCCAGATACGCAGTATTTT
-	TRBV7-3	-	TRBJ2-3	CASSAGLITDTQYF	TGTGCCAGCAGCGCCGGACTTATCACAGATACGCAGTATTTT
TRBD2	TRBV30	-	TRBJ2-5	CACNPGGRGETQYF	TGTGCCTGTAACCCGGGTGGGAGGGGAGAGACCCAGTACTTC